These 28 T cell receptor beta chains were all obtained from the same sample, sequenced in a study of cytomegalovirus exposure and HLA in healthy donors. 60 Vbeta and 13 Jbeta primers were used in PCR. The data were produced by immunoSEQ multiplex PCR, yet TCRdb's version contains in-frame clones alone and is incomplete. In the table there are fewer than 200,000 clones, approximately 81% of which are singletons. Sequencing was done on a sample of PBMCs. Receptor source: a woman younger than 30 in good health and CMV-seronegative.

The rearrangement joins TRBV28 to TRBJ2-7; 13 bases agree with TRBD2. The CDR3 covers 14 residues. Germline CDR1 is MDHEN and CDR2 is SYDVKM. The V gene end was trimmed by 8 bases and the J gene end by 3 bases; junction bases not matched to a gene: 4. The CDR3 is CASGTSGIFYEQYF. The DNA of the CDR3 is TGTGCCAGCGGGACTAGCGGGATATTCTACGAGCAGTACTTC.

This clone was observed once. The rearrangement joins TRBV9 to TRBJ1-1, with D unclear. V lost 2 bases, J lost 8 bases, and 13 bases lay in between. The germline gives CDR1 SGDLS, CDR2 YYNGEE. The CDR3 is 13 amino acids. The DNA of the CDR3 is TGTGCCAGCAGCGTGGGGAGAAATGGAGAAGCTTTCTTT. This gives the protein CASSVGRNGEAFF. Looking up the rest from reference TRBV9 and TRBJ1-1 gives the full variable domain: DSGVTQTPKHLITATGQRVTLRCSPRSGDLSVYWYQQSLDQGLQFLIQYYNGEERAKGNILERFSAQQFPDLHSELNLSSLELGDSALYFCASSVGRNGEAFFGQGTRLTVV.

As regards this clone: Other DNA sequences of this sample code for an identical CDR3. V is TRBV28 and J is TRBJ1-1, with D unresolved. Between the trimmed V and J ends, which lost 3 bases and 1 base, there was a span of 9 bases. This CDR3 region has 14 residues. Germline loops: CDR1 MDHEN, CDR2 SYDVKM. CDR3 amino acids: CASSLRRGNTEAFF. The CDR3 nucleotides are TGTGCCAGCAGTTTGCGAAGAGGGAACACTGAAGCTTTCTTT.

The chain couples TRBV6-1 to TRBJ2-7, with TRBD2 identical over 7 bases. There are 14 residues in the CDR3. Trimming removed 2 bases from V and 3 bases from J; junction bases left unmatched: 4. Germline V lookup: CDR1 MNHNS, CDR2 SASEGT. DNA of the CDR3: TGTGCCAGCAGTGAAAGAGGGAGGGGCTACGAGCAGTACTTC. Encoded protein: CASSERGRGYEQYF.

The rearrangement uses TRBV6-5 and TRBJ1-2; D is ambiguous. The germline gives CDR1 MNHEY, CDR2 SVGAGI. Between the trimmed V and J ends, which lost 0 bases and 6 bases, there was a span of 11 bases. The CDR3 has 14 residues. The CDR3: CASSYSFRVDGYTF. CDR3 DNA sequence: TGTGCCAGCAGTTACTCGTTTCGGGTAGATGGCTACACCTTC.

This CDR3 is CASGVGRGTRNQPQHF. The CDR3 nucleotides read TGTGCCAGCGGGGTCGGGAGGGGCACCCGCAATCAGCCCCAGCATTTT. The chain couples TRBV6-6 to TRBJ1-5, with D possibly matching TRBD1 (5 bases). The CDR3 runs 16 residues. V lost 8 bases, J lost 2 bases, and 19 bases lay in between. Per germline, CDR1 MNHNY and CDR2 SVGAGI (reference sequence).

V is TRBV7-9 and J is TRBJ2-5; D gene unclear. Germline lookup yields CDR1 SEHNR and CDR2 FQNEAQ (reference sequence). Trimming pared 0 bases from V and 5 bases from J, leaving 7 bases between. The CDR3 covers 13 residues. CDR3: CASSLAGTETQYF. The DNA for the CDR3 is TGTGCCAGCAGCTTAGCGGGCACGGAGACCCAGTACTTC.

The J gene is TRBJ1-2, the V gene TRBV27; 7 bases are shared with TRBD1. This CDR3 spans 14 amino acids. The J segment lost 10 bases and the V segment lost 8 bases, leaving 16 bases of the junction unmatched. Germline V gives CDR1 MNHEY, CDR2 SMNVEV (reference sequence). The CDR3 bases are TGTGCCAGCGCGTGGGACAGAAATTTGGGAGACTACACCTTC. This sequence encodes CASAWDRNLGDYTF.

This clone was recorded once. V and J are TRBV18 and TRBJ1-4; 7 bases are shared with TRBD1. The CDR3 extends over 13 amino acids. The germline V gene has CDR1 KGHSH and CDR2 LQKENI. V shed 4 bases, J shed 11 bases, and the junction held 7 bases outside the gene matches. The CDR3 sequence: CASSQTVGQKLFF. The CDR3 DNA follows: TGTGCCAGCTCACAGACCGTGGGACAGAAACTGTTTTTT. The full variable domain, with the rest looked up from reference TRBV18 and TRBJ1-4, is NAGVMQNPRHLVRRRGQEARLRCSPMKGHSHVYWYRQLPEEGLKFMVYLQKENIIDESGMPKERFSAEFPKEGPSILRIQQVVRGDSAAYFCASSQTVGQKLFFGSGTQLSVL.

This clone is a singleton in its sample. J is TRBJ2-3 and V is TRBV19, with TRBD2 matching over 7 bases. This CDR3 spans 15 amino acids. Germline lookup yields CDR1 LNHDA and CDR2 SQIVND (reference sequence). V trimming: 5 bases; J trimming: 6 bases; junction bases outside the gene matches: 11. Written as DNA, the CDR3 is TGTGCCAGTAGTCTCGCTAGCGGTACCCTGGATACGCAGTATTTT. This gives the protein CASSLASGTLDTQYF.

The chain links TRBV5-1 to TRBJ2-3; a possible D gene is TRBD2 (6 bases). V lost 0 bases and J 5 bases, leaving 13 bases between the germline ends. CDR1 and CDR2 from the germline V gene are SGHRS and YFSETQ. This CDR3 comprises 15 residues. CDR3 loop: CASSLGGKEVDTQYF. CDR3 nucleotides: TGCGCCAGCAGCTTGGGCGGGAAGGAGGTAGATACGCAGTATTTT.

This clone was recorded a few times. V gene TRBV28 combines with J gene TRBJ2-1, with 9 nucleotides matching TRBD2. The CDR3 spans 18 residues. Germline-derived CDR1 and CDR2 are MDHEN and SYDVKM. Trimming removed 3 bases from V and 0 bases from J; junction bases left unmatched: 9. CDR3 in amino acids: CASSFGGSGRFSYNEQFF. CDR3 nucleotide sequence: TGTGCCAGCAGTTTCGGGGGTAGCGGGAGATTCTCCTACAATGAGCAGTTCTTC. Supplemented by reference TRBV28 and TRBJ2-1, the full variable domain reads DVKVTQSSRYLVKRTGEKVFLECVQDMDHENMFWYRQDPGLGLRLIYFSYDVKMKEKGDIPEGYSVSREKKERFSLILESASTNQTSMYLCASSFGGSGRFSYNEQFFGPGTRLTVL.

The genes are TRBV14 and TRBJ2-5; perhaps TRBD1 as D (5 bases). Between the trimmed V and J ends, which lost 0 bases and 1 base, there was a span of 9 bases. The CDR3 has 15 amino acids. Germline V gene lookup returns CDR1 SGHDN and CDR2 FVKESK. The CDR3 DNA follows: TGTGCCAGCAGCCAAGATAGACAGACCCAAGAGACCCAGTACTTC. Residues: CASSQDRQTQETQYF.

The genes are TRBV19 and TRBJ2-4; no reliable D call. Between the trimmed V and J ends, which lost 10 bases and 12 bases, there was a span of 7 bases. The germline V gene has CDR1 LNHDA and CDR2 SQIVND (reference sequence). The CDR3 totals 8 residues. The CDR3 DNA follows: TGTGCCACGGCGGATCAGTACTTC. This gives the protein CATADQYF.

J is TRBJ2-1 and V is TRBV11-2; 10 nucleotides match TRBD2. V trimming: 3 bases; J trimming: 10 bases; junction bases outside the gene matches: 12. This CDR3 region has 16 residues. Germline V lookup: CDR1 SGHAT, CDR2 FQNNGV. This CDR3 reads CASSLRGTSEPGEQFF. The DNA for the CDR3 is TGTGCCAGCAGCTTGAGGGGGACTAGCGAGCCTGGGGAGCAGTTCTTC.

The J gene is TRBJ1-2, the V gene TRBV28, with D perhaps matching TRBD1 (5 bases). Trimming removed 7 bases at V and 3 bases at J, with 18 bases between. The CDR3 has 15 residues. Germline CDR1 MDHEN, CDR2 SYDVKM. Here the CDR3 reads CASTIRGVEYYGYTF. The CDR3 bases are TGTGCCAGCACCATTCGGGGGGTGGAGTACTATGGCTACACCTTC.

CDR3 bases: TGTGCCAGCTCAGCCGGATACAGGGACGGGAACACTGAAGCTTTCTTT. Amino acids: CASSAGYRDGNTEAFF. This rearrangement joins TRBV18 to TRBJ1-1, with a tentative D call TRBD1 (6 bases). The V end lost 5 bases, the J end lost 1 base, and 17 bases lay between the germline ends. This CDR3 is 16 amino acids long. Germline CDR1 and CDR2: KGHSH and LQKENI.

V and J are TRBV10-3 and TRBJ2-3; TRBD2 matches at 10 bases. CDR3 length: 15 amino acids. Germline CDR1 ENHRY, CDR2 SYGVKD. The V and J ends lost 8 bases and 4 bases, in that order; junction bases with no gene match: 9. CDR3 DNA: TGTGCCATCCAGCGGGAGGGCCGTATAGCAGATACGCAGTATTTT. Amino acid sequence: CAIQREGRIADTQYF.

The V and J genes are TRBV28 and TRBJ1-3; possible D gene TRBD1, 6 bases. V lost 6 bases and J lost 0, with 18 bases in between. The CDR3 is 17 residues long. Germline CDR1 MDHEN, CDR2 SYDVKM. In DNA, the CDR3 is TGTGCCAGCAGCAGAGGGGGGGCGCGGGGCTCTGGAAACACCATATATTTT. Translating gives CASSRGGARGSGNTIYF.

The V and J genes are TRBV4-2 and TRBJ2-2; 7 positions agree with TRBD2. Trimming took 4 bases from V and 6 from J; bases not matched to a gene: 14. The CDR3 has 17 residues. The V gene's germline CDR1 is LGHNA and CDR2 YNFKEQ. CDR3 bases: TGTGCCAGCAGCCGGGAGGGGAAGCGGGATGATCCCGGGGAGCTGTTTTTT. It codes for CASSREGKRDDPGELFF.

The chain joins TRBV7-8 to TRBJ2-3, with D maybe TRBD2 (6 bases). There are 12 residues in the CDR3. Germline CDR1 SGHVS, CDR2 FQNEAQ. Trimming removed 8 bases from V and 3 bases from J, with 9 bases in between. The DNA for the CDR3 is TGTGCCAGCGGGGGGAGGACAGATACGCAGTATTTT. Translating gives CASGGRTDTQYF.

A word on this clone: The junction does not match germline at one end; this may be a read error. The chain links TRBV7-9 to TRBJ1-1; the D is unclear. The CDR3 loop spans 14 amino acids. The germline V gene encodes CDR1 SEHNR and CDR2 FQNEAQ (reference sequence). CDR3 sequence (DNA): TGTTCCAGCAGCCCACCGAGAAAGAACACTGAAGCTTTCTTT. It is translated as CSSSPPRKNTEAFF. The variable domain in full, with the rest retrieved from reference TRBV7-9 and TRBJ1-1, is DTGVSQNPRHKITKRGQNVTFRCDPISEHNRLYWYRQTLGQGPEFLTYFQNEAQLEKSRLLSDRFSAERPKGSFSTLEIQRTEQGDSAMYLCSSSPPRKNTEAFFGQGTRLTVV.

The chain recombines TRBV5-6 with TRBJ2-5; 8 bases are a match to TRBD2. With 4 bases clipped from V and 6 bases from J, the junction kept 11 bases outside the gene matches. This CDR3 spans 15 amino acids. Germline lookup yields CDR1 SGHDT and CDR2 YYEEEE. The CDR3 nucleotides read TGTGCCAGCAGCCGGGACGGGAGGGCCGAGAAGACCCAGTACTTC. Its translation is CASSRDGRAEKTQYF.

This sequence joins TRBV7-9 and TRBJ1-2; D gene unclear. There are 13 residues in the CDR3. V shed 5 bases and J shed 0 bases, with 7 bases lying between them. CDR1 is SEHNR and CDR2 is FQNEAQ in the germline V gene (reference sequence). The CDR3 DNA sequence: TGTGCCAGCAGCGAGCAGGCTAACTATGGCTACACCTTC. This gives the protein CASSEQANYGYTF. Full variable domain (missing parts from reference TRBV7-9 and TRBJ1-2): DTGVSQNPRHKITKRGQNVTFRCDPISEHNRLYWYRQTLGQGPEFLTYFQNEAQLEKSRLLSDRFSAERPKGSFSTLEIQRTEQGDSAMYLCASSEQANYGYTFGSGTRLTVV.

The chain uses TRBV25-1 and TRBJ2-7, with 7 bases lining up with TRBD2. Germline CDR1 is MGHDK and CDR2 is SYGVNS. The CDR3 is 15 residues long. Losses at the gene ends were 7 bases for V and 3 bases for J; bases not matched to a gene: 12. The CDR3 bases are TGTGCCAGCAAAAGGGGAATAGGGGAGGGCTACGAGCAGTACTTC. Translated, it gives CASKRGIGEGYEQYF.

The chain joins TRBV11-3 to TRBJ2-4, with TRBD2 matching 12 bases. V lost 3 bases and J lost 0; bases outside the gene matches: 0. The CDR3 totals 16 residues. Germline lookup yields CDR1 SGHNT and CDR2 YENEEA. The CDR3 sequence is CASSLGLAGAKNIQYF. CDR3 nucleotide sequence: TGTGCCAGCAGCTTGGGACTAGCGGGAGCCAAAAACATTCAGTACTTC.

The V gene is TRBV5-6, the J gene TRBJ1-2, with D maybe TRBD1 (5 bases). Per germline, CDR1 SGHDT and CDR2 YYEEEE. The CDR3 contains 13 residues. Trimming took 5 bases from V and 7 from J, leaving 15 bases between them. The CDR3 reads CASSSGVFGGYTF. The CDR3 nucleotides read TGTGCCAGCAGTTCGGGGGTTTTCGGTGGCTACACCTTC. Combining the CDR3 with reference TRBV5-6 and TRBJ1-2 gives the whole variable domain DAGVTQSPTHLIKTRGQQVTLRCSPKSGHDTVSWYQQALGQGPQFIFQYYEEEERQRGNFPDRFSGHQFPNYSSELNVNALLLGDSALYLCASSSGVFGGYTFGSGTRLTVV.

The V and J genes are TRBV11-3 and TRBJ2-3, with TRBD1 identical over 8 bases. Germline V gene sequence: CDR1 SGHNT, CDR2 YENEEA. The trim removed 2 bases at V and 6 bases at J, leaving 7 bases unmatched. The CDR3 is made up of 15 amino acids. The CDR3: CASSLLAGGADTQYF. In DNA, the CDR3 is TGTGCCAGCAGCTTACTAGCAGGGGGCGCGGATACGCAGTATTTT.